This T cell receptor beta chain was sequenced in a study of a mutant IDH1 vaccine in newly diagnosed glioma. Regarding the study as a whole: Changes in the top peripheral T cell clonotypes seemingly had no bearing on pseudoprogression.

As regards this clone: Its antigen is undetermined.

Time point given: week 23, last vaccination. Each dose of the vaccine consisted of 300 ug of mutant IDH1 20-mer peptide, with topical imiquimod. The donors had new WHO grade 3 or 4 astrocytomas; these were IDH1-mutant and ATRX-lost. Using immunoSEQ multiplex PCR, the repertoire was profiled, and TCRdb retains in-frame clones only, with some absent. Altogether about 44,000 clones are present, approximately 90% being singletons, with the ten largest covering about 3.9%. V was cut by 0 bases and J by 1 base, with 4 bases left in between. CDR1 is MNHEY, CDR2 SVGAGI, per germline. This CDR3 contains 14 residues.

The sequenced sample was PBMCs, obtained from a glioma patient whose treatment included an IDH1 peptide vaccine. The sequence came from a man aged 50 or older with glioma. V and J are TRBV6-5 and TRBJ1-3; no clear D. CDR3 nucleotide sequence: TGTGCCAGCAGTTACTCCGAGTCTGGAAACACCATATATTTT. Translation: CASSYSESGNTIYF.